The rows below give T cell receptor beta chains drawn from one sample of a study of blood T cell repertoires in COVID-19. Libraries were prepared by immunoSEQ multiplex PCR; TCRdb keeps only in-frame clonotypes and omits some of them. This table holds 390,000 or so clones, approximately 87% found once. The sequenced sample was PBMCs or T cells enriched from blood (not recorded which). These receptors all stem from a woman between 45 and 60 years old who had recovered from COVID-19. Both conserved end residues are part of each CDR3. Fields, in order: clone size, V gene, D gene, J gene, CDR3 protein, CDR3 DNA. A D gene is named only where the DNA matches it firmly. Rows give clone size only sometimes, using once, few, many, or a class for an expanded clone.

-	TRBV29-1	TRBD1	TRBJ1-5	CSVEETGGGNQPQHF	TGCAGCGTTGAAGAGACAGGGGGCGGCAATCAGCCCCAGCATTTT
-	TRBV29-1	TRBD1	TRBJ1-2	CSVESGTGANTF	TGCAGCGTCGAGAGCGGGACAGGGGCGAACACCTTC
-	TRBV4-3	-	TRBJ1-2	CASSRDLRAGGYTF	TGCGCCAGCAGCCGAGATCTGAGGGCTGGGGGCTACACCTTC
-	TRBV6-4	-	TRBJ1-2	CASSMDSSVSYGYTF	TGTGCCAGCAGCATGGACAGCTCGGTGTCCTATGGCTACACCTTC
-	TRBV5-1	-	TRBJ1-2	CASSPGSSGGYTF	TGCGCCAGCAGTCCTGGTTCCTCGGGTGGCTACACCTTC
-	TRBV12-3/TRBV12-4	TRBD1	TRBJ1-1	CASMDRGDTEAFF	TGTGCCAGCATGGACAGGGGGGACACTGAAGCTTTCTTT
-	TRBV28	TRBD1	TRBJ1-5	CASSQGGQPQHF	TGTGCCAGCAGTCAGGGGGGTCAGCCCCAGCATTTT
once	TRBV21-1	-	TRBJ1-2	CASSSPGHNSCYTF	TGTGCCAGCAGCAGTCCGGGACATAACTCATGCTACACCTTC
-	TRBV5-1	TRBD2	TRBJ2-5	CASSSTSGAETQYF	TGCGCCAGCAGCTCGACTAGCGGGGCGGAGACCCAGTACTTC
-	TRBV2	-	TRBJ1-6	CASSESSGGSPLHF	TGTGCCAGCAGTGAATCCAGCGGCGGTTCACCCCTCCACTTT
-	TRBV28	TRBD1	TRBJ1-2	CASSPGTGFYGYTF	TGTGCCAGCAGTCCCGGGACAGGTTTCTATGGCTACACCTTC
once	TRBV7-2	TRBD1	TRBJ2-2	CASSSGQGAFRELFF	TGTGCCAGCAGCTCCGGCCAGGGGGCTTTCCGGGAGCTGTTTTTT
-	TRBV21-1	-	TRBJ2-7	CASSTAAGTSYEQYF	TGTGCCAGCAGCACCGCGGCGGGAACCTCCTACGAGCAGTACTTC
-	TRBV18	-	TRBJ1-1	CASSSRPKQGNTEAFF	TGTGCCAGCTCATCGCGACCTAAACAGGGGAACACTGAAGCTTTCTTT
-	TRBV6-2/TRBV6-3	-	TRBJ1-2	CASSFAESPRGYTF	TGTGCCAGCAGTTTCGCGGAAAGCCCCCGGGGCTACACCTTC
once	TRBV4-1	TRBD1	TRBJ1-2	CASSPDRGRLKGGYTF	TGCGCCAGCAGCCCGGACAGGGGGCGGTTAAAAGGAGGCTACACCTTC
-	TRBV27	-	TRBJ2-7	CASSLSGASYEQYF	TGTGCCAGCAGTTTATCGGGGGCTTCCTACGAGCAGTACTTC
-	TRBV5-1	TRBD1	TRBJ2-2	CASRDRVGTGELFF	TGCGCCAGCAGGGACAGGGTCGGTACCGGGGAGCTGTTTTTT
-	TRBV27	-	TRBJ1-4	CASRTTGGLGSEKLFF	TGTGCCAGCAGAACTACCGGAGGACTAGGAAGCGAAAAACTGTTTTTT
-	TRBV7-2	-	TRBJ1-2	CASTDIRGAYGYTF	TGTGCCAGCACCGATATCCGGGGTGCCTATGGCTACACCTTC
-	TRBV7-6	-	TRBJ1-2	CASSLVLDITNYGYTF	TGTGCCAGCAGCTTAGTACTGGACATCACTAACTATGGCTACACCTTC
-	TRBV5-6	TRBD1	TRBJ2-5	CASSPRTGQETQYF	TGTGCCAGCAGCCCGCGGACAGGTCAAGAGACCCAGTACTTC
-	TRBV30	-	TRBJ1-1	CAWSQDWNTEAFF	TGTGCCTGGAGTCAGGACTGGAACACTGAAGCTTTCTTT
-	TRBV24-1	-	TRBJ2-7	CATSDGDWPYEQYF	TGTGCCACCAGTGATGGAGACTGGCCCTACGAGCAGTACTTC
-	TRBV28	TRBD1	TRBJ2-1	CASSSPGQFSYNEQFF	TGTGCCAGCAGTTCCCCGGGACAGTTCTCCTACAATGAGCAGTTCTTC
-	TRBV4-3	-	TRBJ1-2	CASSQELVTGNYGGYTF	TGCGCCAGCAGCCAAGAACTTGTGACAGGAAATTACGGCGGCTACACCTTC
-	TRBV2	-	TRBJ2-2	CASTLAQGLDTGELFF	TGTGCCAGCACCCTGGCCCAGGGTTTGGACACCGGGGAGCTGTTTTTT
-	TRBV7-7	-	TRBJ2-2	CASSFVSSPGSTGELFF	TGTGCTAGCAGCTTTGTATCGTCTCCCGGTTCCACCGGGGAGCTGTTTTTT
-	TRBV25-1	-	TRBJ1-2	CASRGGAAGYTF	TGTGCCAGCAGGGGGGGGGCCGCAGGCTACACCTTC
-	TRBV5-8	-	TRBJ1-5	CASSSLLAGTGGNQPQHF	TGTGCCAGCAGCTCACTCCTTGCCGGGACTGGGGGCAATCAGCCCCAGCATTTT
-	TRBV18	-	TRBJ1-2	CASSPGAGANYGYTF	TGTGCCAGCTCACCAGGGGCCGGAGCTAACTATGGCTACACCTTC